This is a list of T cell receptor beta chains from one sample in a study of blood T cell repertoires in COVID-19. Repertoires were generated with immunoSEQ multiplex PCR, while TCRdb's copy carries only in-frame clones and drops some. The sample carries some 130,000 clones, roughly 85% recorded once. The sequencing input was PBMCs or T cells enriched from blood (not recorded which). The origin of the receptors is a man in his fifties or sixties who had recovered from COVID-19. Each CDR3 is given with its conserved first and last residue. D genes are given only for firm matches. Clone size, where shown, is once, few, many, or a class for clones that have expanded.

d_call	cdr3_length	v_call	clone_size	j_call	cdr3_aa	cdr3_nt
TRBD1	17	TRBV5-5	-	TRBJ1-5	CASSLFETGGFNQPQHF	TGTGCCAGCAGCTTATTCGAGACAGGGGGCTTCAATCAGCCCCAGCATTTT
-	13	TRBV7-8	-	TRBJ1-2	CASSLVQADGYTF	TGTGCCAGCAGCTTAGTACAAGCGGATGGCTACACCTTC
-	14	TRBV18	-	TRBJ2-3	CASSRRLSTDTQYF	TGTGCCAGCTCAAGGCGGCTGAGCACAGATACGCAGTATTTT
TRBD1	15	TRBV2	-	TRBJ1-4	CASSPRTGGKEKLFF	TGTGCCAGCAGTCCCAGGACAGGGGGAAAGGAAAAACTGTTTTTT
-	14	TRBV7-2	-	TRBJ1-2	CASSLDREIYGYTF	TGTGCCAGCAGCTTAGACAGGGAAATCTATGGCTACACCTTC
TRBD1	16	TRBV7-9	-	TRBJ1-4	CASSLEPGQGREKLFF	TGTGCCAGCAGCTTAGAACCGGGACAGGGGCGTGAAAAACTGTTTTTT
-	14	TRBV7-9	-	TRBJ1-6	CASSQTGNNSPLHF	TGTGCCAGCAGCCAAACAGGGAATAATTCACCCCTCCACTTT
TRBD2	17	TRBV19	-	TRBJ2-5	CASSEGLASTLQETQYF	TGTGCCAGTAGTGAGGGACTAGCGAGTACGTTGCAAGAGACCCAGTACTTC
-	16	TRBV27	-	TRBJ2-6	CASSLRSVSGANVLTF	TGTGCCAGCAGTTTAAGATCGGTCTCTGGGGCCAACGTCCTGACTTTC
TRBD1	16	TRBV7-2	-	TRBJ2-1	CASSLQGDRSYNEQFF	TGTGCCAGCAGCTTACAAGGGGACAGGTCCTACAATGAGCAGTTCTTC
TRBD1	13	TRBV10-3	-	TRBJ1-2	CAISTGQGYGYTF	TGTGCCATCAGCACCGGACAGGGCTATGGCTACACCTTC
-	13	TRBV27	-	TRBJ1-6	CASSRVRGSPLHF	TGTGCCAGCAGTAGGGTCCGGGGTTCACCCCTCCACTTT
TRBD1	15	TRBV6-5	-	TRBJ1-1	CASSPRTGYRGEAFF	TGTGCCAGCAGTCCTCGGACAGGGTATCGAGGTGAAGCTTTCTTT
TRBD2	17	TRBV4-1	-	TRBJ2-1	CASSPRWGEGLWNEQFF	TGCGCCAGCAGCCCTCGTTGGGGGGAGGGCCTATGGAATGAGCAGTTCTTC
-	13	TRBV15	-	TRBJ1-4	CATSRARGEKLFF	TGTGCCACCAGCAGAGCTAGGGGTGAAAAACTGTTTTTT
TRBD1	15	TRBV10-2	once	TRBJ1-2	CASSEWTGGNYGYTF	TGCGCCAGCAGTGAGTGGACAGGGGGCAACTATGGCTACACCTTC
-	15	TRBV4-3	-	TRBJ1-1	CASSQDHRGNTEAFF	TGCGCCAGCAGCCAAGATCATAGGGGAAACACTGAAGCTTTCTTT
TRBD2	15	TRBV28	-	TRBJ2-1	CASSPAGLATNEQFF	TGTGCCAGCAGTCCCGCCGGACTAGCAACCAATGAGCAGTTCTTC
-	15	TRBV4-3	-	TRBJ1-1	CASSQDPHRGAEAFF	TGCGCCAGCAGCCAAGATCCTCACCGCGGTGCTGAAGCTTTCTTT
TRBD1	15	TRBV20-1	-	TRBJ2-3	CSASANGQGADTQYF	TGCAGTGCTAGTGCGAATGGACAGGGGGCAGATACGCAGTATTTT